The T cell receptor beta chain under discussion was sequenced for a study of technical replicates of blood from a handful of donors. Sequenced by immunoSEQ multiplex PCR; TCRdb stores in-frame clones only, minus some. The data hold tens of thousands of clones, with roughly 95% observed a single time. CDR3 length equals 15 residues. V was clipped by 5 bases and J by 5 bases; unmatched bases: 8. Germline V gives CDR1 MGHRA, CDR2 YSYEKL. The chain employs TRBV4-1 and TRBJ2-2, with TRBD2 identical over 7 bases. This clonotype originated in a human donor in good health. Sequenced: T cells isolated from PBMCs. Here the CDR3 reads CASSGGRDRTGELFF. In DNA form, the CDR3 reads TGCGCCAGCAGCGGGGGGAGGGATCGGACCGGGGAGCTGTTTTTT.